The 18 T cell receptor beta chains below come from one sample, sequenced in a study of glioma-infiltrating T cells after dendritic cell vaccination. The method was immunoSEQ multiplex PCR; TCRdb's version includes in-frame clones alone and lacks a portion of them. In the table there are fewer than 30,000 clones, just under 90% of which are singletons. Specified time point: after dendritic cell vaccination, including at tumor progression/relapse. The sequences come from blood, collected after dendritic cell vaccination. Receptors originate from a human donor with glioblastoma.

This rearrangement joins TRBV5-4 to TRBJ2-5; 9 bases are shared with TRBD2. Trimming took 6 bases from V and 4 from J; bases not matched to a gene: 13. This CDR3 is 16 amino acids long. Looked up from germline, CDR1 is SGHNT and CDR2 is YYREEE (reference sequence). The DNA for the CDR3 is TGTGCCAGCACCTCCCTTGAGCGGGGGGTCAGAGAGACCCAGTACTTC. Translation: CASTSLERGVRETQYF.

This clone was observed a handful of times. This sequence joins TRBV6-1 and TRBJ1-5; tentative D call: TRBD1 (6 bases). This CDR3 comprises 16 residues. The V end was cut by 2 bases, the J end by 5 bases, with 16 bases between. CDR1 MNHNS and CDR2 SASEGT come from the germline V gene. CDR3 sequence reads: CASSETRLAGDQPQHF. The CDR3 DNA reads TGTGCCAGCAGTGAAACCCGCCTCGCAGGGGATCAGCCCCAGCATTTT.

The genes are TRBV6-6 and TRBJ2-7; 7 nucleotides line up with TRBD1. CDR1 and CDR2 from the germline V gene are MNHNY and SVGAGI (reference sequence). J gave up 2 bases and V 5 bases, and 3 bases lay outside the gene matches. This CDR3 spans 13 amino acids. DNA for the CDR3: TGTGCCAGCAGTCACACAGGGGCCTACGAGCAGTACTTC. This encodes CASSHTGAYEQYF.

This clone was observed once. The CDR3 loop reads CATFPAGEETQYF. DNA of the CDR3: TGTGCCACTTTTCCGGCGGGGGAAGAGACCCAGTACTTC. The V call is TRBV5-4, the J call TRBJ2-5; 7 bases match TRBD2. The germline V gene has CDR1 SGHNT and CDR2 YYREEE (reference sequence). The trim removed 9 bases at V and 3 bases at J, leaving 8 bases unmatched. The CDR3 is made up of 13 amino acids.

As regards this clone: Other DNA sequences in this sample translate to the same CDR3. DNA of the CDR3: TGTGCCAGCAGCCTGACACAGGGGGCCTTCTCCTATAATTCACCCCTCCACTTT. This translates into CASSLTQGAFSYNSPLHF. The V and J genes are TRBV7-9 and TRBJ1-6, with 9 nucleotides matching TRBD1. Trimming took 5 bases from V and 0 from J; bases not matched to a gene: 8. The CDR3 length is 18 residues. Germline V CDR1 and CDR2: SEHNR, FQNEAQ (reference sequence).

The rearrangement joins TRBV4-1 to TRBJ2-6; the match to TRBD2 covers 7 bases. Trimming cost V 1 base and J 0 bases; bases outside gene matches: 3. Germline-derived CDR1 and CDR2 are MGHRA and YSYEKL. This CDR3 is 17 amino acids long. The CDR3 bases are TGCGCCAGCAGCCAAGGGGGGGGTAGCTCTGGGGCCAACGTCCTGACTTTC. Translation gives CASSQGGGSSGANVLTF.

CDR3 loop: CASSRDRVRSPLHF. CDR3 DNA: TGTGCCAGCAGCCGGGACAGGGTACGGTCACCCCTCCACTTT. This chain connects TRBV6-5 to TRBJ1-6; TRBD1 matches 9 bases. The junction had 7 bases not matched to a gene; V was cut back by 6 bases and J by 10 bases. The CDR3 extends over 14 amino acids. Germline CDR1 reads MNHEY; CDR2 reads SVGAGI.

The chain carries TRBV6-6 and TRBJ1-2; 7 bases match TRBD1. This CDR3 spans 14 amino acids. CDR1 and CDR2 from the germline V gene are MNHNY and SVGAGI (reference sequence). V trimming: 6 bases; J trimming: 6 bases; junction bases outside the gene matches: 10. CDR3 residues: CASSRQGNKDGYTF. DNA of the CDR3: TGTGCCAGCAGCAGACAGGGTAATAAAGATGGCTACACCTTC.

A single count supports this clone. The V and J genes are TRBV11-1 and TRBJ2-4; D is uncertain. V was shortened by 5 bases and J by 0 bases, with 14 bases between the two germline ends. Looked up from germline, CDR1 is SGHAT and CDR2 is FQDESV (reference sequence). The CDR3 totals 16 residues. The CDR3 here is CASSPRPVVAKNIQYF. The CDR3 DNA reads as TGTGCCAGCAGCCCGCGTCCGGTCGTAGCCAAAAACATTCAGTACTTC.

The chain couples TRBV6-5 to TRBJ2-3, with no clear D. The CDR3 loop spans 14 amino acids. Germline V lookup: CDR1 MNHEY, CDR2 SVGAGI. Trimming pared 4 bases from V and 1 base from J, leaving 9 bases between. This CDR3 is CASSSWARTDTQYF. The CDR3 DNA reads as TGTGCCAGCAGTTCCTGGGCCCGCACAGATACGCAGTATTTT.

The chain recombines TRBV11-3 with TRBJ2-1; 7 nucleotides match TRBD2. CDR1 and CDR2 (germline): SGHNT, YENEEA. The ends lost 1 base at V and 4 bases at J; junction bases unmatched: 4. The CDR3 covers 15 residues. The CDR3 region is CASSLGDSGYNEQFF. In DNA, the CDR3 is TGTGCCAGCAGCTTAGGAGATAGCGGGTACAATGAGCAGTTCTTC. The complete variable domain, with remaining parts taken from reference TRBV11-3 and TRBJ2-1, reads EAGVVQSPRYKIIEKKQPVAFWCNPISGHNTLYWYLQNLGQGPELLIRYENEEAVDDSQLPKDRFSAERLKGVDSTLKIQPAELGDSAVYLCASSLGDSGYNEQFFGPGTRLTVL.

Only one count was recorded for this clone. The chain is built from TRBV7-9 and TRBJ1-2; 7 bases are shared with TRBD1. The CDR3 loop spans 15 amino acids. Germline values: CDR1 SEHNR, CDR2 FQNEAQ (reference sequence). Losses at the gene ends were 1 base for V and 0 bases for J; bases not matched to a gene: 2. The CDR3 loop reads CASSLVGTANYGYTF. In nucleotides, the CDR3 is TGTGCCAGCAGCTTAGTAGGGACAGCTAACTATGGCTACACCTTC. Variable domain in full (rest from reference TRBV7-9 and TRBJ1-2): DTGVSQNPRHKITKRGQNVTFRCDPISEHNRLYWYRQTLGQGPEFLTYFQNEAQLEKSRLLSDRFSAERPKGSFSTLEIQRTEQGDSAMYLCASSLVGTANYGYTFGSGTRLTVV.

The rearrangement joins TRBV2 to TRBJ2-7; D is possibly TRBD1 (6 bases). This CDR3 region has 15 residues. The V end was cut by 6 bases, the J end by 0 bases, with 15 bases between. CDR1 and CDR2 (germline): SNHLY, FYNNEI. The CDR3 loop reads CASSERQVRSYEQYF. The CDR3, as DNA: TGTGCCAGCAGCGAACGACAGGTCCGCTCCTACGAGCAGTACTTC.

This chain joins TRBV6-1 and TRBJ2-1; 13 nucleotides align to TRBD2. With V trimmed by 5 bases and J by 5 bases, 3 bases remained unmatched. CDR3 size: 15 residues. Germline loops: CDR1 MNHNS, CDR2 SASEGT. The CDR3 DNA follows: TGTGCCAGCAGTCCCGGGACTAGCGGGAACAATGAGCAGTTCTTC. Encoded protein: CASSPGTSGNNEQFF.

The V call is TRBV6-5, the J call TRBJ2-2; tentative D call: TRBD1 (5 bases). The CDR3 totals 15 residues. Between the trimmed V and J ends, which lost 4 bases and 6 bases, there was a span of 15 bases. Per the germline V gene, CDR1 is MNHEY and CDR2 is SVGAGI. CDR3 DNA sequence: TGTGCCAGCAGTTCCCGGCCCCAACAGGCCGGGGAGCTGTTTTTT. Protein: CASSSRPQQAGELFF.

The V call is TRBV7-2, the J call TRBJ1-5, with a possible D match to TRBD1 (6 bases). Looked up from germline, CDR1 is SGHTA and CDR2 is FQGNSA. The CDR3 contains 16 residues. V shed 5 bases and J shed 4 bases, with 18 bases lying between them. DNA of the CDR3: TGTGCCAGCAGCGAAGGGGGGGGGATCCCTAATCAGCCCCAGCATTTT. Translating it yields CASSEGGGIPNQPQHF. Combining the CDR3 with reference TRBV7-2 and TRBJ1-5 gives the whole variable domain GAGVSQSPSNKVTEKGKDVELRCDPISGHTALYWYRQSLGQGLEFLIYFQGNSAPDKSGLPSDRFSAERTGGSVSTLTIQRTQQEDSAVYLCASSEGGGIPNQPQHFGDGTRLSIL.

J is TRBJ2-7 and V is TRBV5-1; TRBD1 aligns across 9 bases. Germline-derived CDR1 and CDR2 are SGHRS and YFSETQ. The CDR3 sequence is 14 residues long. After removal of 3 bases from V and 3 bases from J, the junction contained 4 bases not matched to a gene. CDR3 coding DNA: TGCGCCAGCAGCTCCGGGACAGGGCTCTACGAGCAGTACTTC. It encodes CASSSGTGLYEQYF. Together with reference TRBV5-1 and TRBJ2-7, the CDR3 gives the full variable domain: KAGVTQTPRYLIKTRGQQVTLSCSPISGHRSVSWYQQTPGQGLQFLFEYFSETQRNKGNFPGRFSGRQFSNSRSEMNVSTLELGDSALYLCASSSGTGLYEQYFGPGTRLTVT.

DNA for the CDR3: TGCGCCAGCAGCGTACTAGGGGTGCCCCAGGGGCAAGAGACCCAGTACTTC. This gives the protein CASSVLGVPQGQETQYF. The chain links TRBV4-1 to TRBJ2-5; possible D gene TRBD1, 6 bases. The V end lost 5 bases, the J end lost 2 bases, and 21 bases lay between the germline ends. The germline V gene has CDR1 MGHRA and CDR2 YSYEKL. The CDR3 has 17 amino acids.